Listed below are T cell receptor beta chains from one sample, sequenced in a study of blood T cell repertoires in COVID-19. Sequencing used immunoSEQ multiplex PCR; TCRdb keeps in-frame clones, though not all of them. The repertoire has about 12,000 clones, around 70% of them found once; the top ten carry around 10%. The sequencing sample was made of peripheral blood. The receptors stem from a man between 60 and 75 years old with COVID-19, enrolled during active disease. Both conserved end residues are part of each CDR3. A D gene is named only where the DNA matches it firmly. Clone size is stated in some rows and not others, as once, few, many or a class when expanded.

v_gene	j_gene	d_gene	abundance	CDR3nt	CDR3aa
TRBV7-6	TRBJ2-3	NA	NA	TGTGCCAGCAGCTTAGCTCCCGGACTCACAGATACGCAGTATTTT	CASSLAPGLTDTQYF
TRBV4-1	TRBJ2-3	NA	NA	TGCGCCAGCAGCCAAGTCGGTCTAGTCCCGGATACGCAGTATTTT	CASSQVGLVPDTQYF
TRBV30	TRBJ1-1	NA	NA	TGTGCCTGGAATAGAGGGAGAGGTTTTCGGGAGAACACTGAAGCTTTCTTT	CAWNRGRGFRENTEAFF
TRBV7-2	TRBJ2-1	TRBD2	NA	TGTGCCAGCAGCGCCGGGACTAGCGGCTACAATGAGCAGTTCTTC	CASSAGTSGYNEQFF
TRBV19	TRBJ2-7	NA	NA	TGTGCCACCCAGGGGCCCTACGAGCAGTACTTC	CATQGPYEQYF
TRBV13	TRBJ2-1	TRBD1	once	TGTGCCAGCAGCTTAGCAGGGGGATTTGGCAATGAGCAGTTCTTC	CASSLAGGFGNEQFF
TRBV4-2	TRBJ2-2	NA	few	TGTGCCAGCAGCCAAGTGGGACAGAACACCGGGGAGCTGTTTTTT	CASSQVGQNTGELFF
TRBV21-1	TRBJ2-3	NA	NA	TGTGCCAGCAGCAGCCGCGGACAGCACACAGATACGCAGTATTTT	CASSSRGQHTDTQYF
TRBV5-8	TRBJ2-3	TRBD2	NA	TGTGCCAGCAGCCCGGGAGCGGGAGGGCCGGGCACAGATACGCAGTATTTT	CASSPGAGGPGTDTQYF
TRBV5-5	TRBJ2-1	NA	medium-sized	TGTGCCAGCACCGAGAGCTCCTACAATGAGCAGTTCTTC	CASTESSYNEQFF
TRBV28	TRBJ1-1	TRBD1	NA	TGTGCCAGCAGTCCAGGGGGCACGGCTTTCTTT	CASSPGGTAFF
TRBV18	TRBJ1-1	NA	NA	TGTGCCAGCTCACATCAGGGAACTGAAGCTTTCTTT	CASSHQGTEAFF
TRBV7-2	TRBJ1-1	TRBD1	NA	TGTGCCAGCAGCTCGTGGGACAGGTCTATGAACACTGAAGCTTTCTTT	CASSSWDRSMNTEAFF
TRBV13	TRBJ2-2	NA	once	TGTGCCAGCAGCACCCGGACACCGAACACCGGGGAGCTGTTTTTT	CASSTRTPNTGELFF
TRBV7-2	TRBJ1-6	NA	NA	TGTGCCAGCAGCCAAAGGGGGATCTCCTATAATTCACCCCTCCACTTT	CASSQRGISYNSPLHF
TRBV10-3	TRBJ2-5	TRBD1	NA	TGTGCCATCAGTGAGGCAGGGGGCCCCCAAGAGACCCAGTACTTC	CAISEAGGPQETQYF
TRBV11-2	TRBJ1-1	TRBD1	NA	TGTGCCAGCAGCTTAAAGGGACAGGGAGTCACTGAAGCTTTCTTT	CASSLKGQGVTEAFF
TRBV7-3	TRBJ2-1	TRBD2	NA	TGTGCCAGCAGCTTATACGGGCCTAGCGGACGAAACAATGAGCAGTTCTTC	CASSLYGPSGRNNEQFF
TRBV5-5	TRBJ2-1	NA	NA	TGTGCCAGCAGCTTGGGGTGGAGTCGATCCTACAATGAGCAGTTCTTC	CASSLGWSRSYNEQFF
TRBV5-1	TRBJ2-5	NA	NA	TGCGCCAGCAGCCGTACGACTCAAGAGACCCAGTACTTC	CASSRTTQETQYF
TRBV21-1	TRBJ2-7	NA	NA	TGTGCCAGCAGCAAAGCGCCTTTTTTTTTCGCAAAATTACACTACGAGCAGTACTTC	CASSKAPFFFAKLHYEQYF
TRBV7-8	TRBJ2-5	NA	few	TGTGCCAGCAGCCGAGCGACAAGCTACCCCGGAGAGACCCAGTACTTC	CASSRATSYPGETQYF
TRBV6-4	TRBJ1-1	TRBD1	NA	TGTGCCAGCAGTGACGGGACAGGGCACACTGAAGCTTTCTTT	CASSDGTGHTEAFF
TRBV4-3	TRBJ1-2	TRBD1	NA	TGCGCCAGCCGGGGACAGGGGCGTGGTGGCTACACCTTC	CASRGQGRGGYTF
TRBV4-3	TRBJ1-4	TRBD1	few	TGCGCCAGCAGCCAAGTTGGGACAGTTGAAAAACTGTTTTTT	CASSQVGTVEKLFF
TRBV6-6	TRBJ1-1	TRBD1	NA	TGTGCCAGCAGTTACGGACAGGGAGGATTAGGCACTGAAGCTTTCTTT	CASSYGQGGLGTEAFF